This is a list of T cell receptor beta chains from one sample in a study of molecular identifiers for immune sequencing clone quantification. MiXCR, applied by TCRdb to the PCR reads, yields one record per CDR3 protein. The sample shows about 640,000 distinct CDR3 sequences, 20% of them seen only once. Sequencing was done on a sample of naive CD8+ T cells from blood, with Jurkat cell RNA spiked in. The receptors stem from a human donor in good health. Some libraries in this study had Jurkat cell RNA spiked in. Each CDR3 is given with its conserved first and last residue. Fields, in order: V gene, J gene, CDR3 protein.

>TRBV20-1|TRBJ2-7
CSARDLGLASYEQYF
>TRBV20-1|TRBJ2-7
CSAFPRERTSYEQYF
>TRBV27|TRBJ1-1
CASSRNSEAFF
>TRBV27|TRBJ2-3
CASSILTPSGGDTQYF
>TRBV7-9|TRBJ2-7
CASSHTTGLRTYEQYF
>TRBV28|TRBJ2-3
CASSLVDTQYF
>TRBV6-5|TRBJ1-4
CASSGGGAIHEKLFF
>TRBV19|TRBJ1-5
CASSKDFPDRDQPQHF
>TRBV15|TRBJ1-6
CATSRAGFSPLHF
>TRBV7-2|TRBJ2-7
CASSWGERGGYEQYF
>TRBV15|TRBJ1-2
CATSRASGVGTGFGYTF
>TRBV19|TRBJ2-3
CASSNPWIGGTDTQYF
>TRBV4-3|TRBJ2-7
CASSQDVWGVNYEQYF
>TRBV10-1|TRBJ2-7
CASSESTGDYEQYF
>TRBV7-9|TRBJ2-7
CASSLGVASTGVEQYF
>TRBV20-1|TRBJ2-1
CSARDYLNEQFF
>TRBV3-1|TRBJ2-7
CASSPYQRPSYEQYF
>TRBV7-9|TRBJ2-3
CASSHGRRTDTQYF
>TRBV19|TRBJ2-1
CASSTQGYNEQFF
>TRBV30|TRBJ2-7
CAWSKTGRGAGEQYF
>TRBV7-9|TRBJ2-5
CASSLAWDTQETQYF
>TRBV7-9|TRBJ2-3
CASSPLGGSTDTQYF
>TRBV5-4|TRBJ2-1
CASSPGREGAYNEQFF
>TRBV6-5|TRBJ2-2
CASSYQGAAGELFF
>TRBV13|TRBJ2-7
CASRIQGSSYEQYF
>TRBV4-3|TRBJ2-3
CASSQEMLGNLRDTQYF
>TRBV20-1|TRBJ2-3
CSAWTSGKQDTQYF
>TRBV12-3/TRBV12-4|TRBJ2-1
CASSLAGGNTKQFF
>TRBV14|TRBJ2-7
CASSATGTGKYEQYF
>TRBV9|TRBJ2-2
CASSVGATDTGELFF
>TRBV27|TRBJ2-7
CASSWDRYYEQYF
>TRBV15|TRBJ2-3
CATSEGTDTQYF
>TRBV20-1|TRBJ2-1
CSAEGGVEQFF
>TRBV4-2|TRBJ2-7
CASSQSGQGVIPYEQYF
>TRBV5-1|TRBJ2-1
CASSLDFRKASTDEQFF
>TRBV6-2/TRBV6-3|TRBJ2-7
CASSYPPGTESYEQYF
>TRBV28|TRBJ2-1
CASSFVVQPDEQFF
>TRBV6-2/TRBV6-3|TRBJ2-5
CASSWVGVQETQYF
>TRBV19|TRBJ1-6
CASSERSSPLHF
>TRBV20-1|TRBJ1-1
CSAMGTEGLGAFF
>TRBV12-3/TRBV12-4|TRBJ1-4
CASCRAEDNEKLFF
>TRBV12-3/TRBV12-4|TRBJ2-2
CASKDRWNTGELFF
>TRBV6-5|TRBJ1-2
CASSPGQSLYGYTF
>TRBV29-1|TRBJ2-3
CSVDREDTDTQYF
>TRBV4-3|TRBJ2-3
CASSPLGSGSLDTQYF
>TRBV5-6|TRBJ2-1
CASSFQEGVPAYNEQFF
>TRBV27|TRBJ1-1
CASSLGGAGTEAFF
>TRBV4-1|TRBJ2-1
CASSQQTGSYNEQSF